This T cell receptor (beta chain) is from a study of T-cell memory formation after mild COVID-19. Study-level information: Largely donor-specific TCR clusters were found.

Turning to this clonotype: The CDR3 carries no conserved terminal phenylalanine or tryptophan, so it likely arises from a read error.

This CDR3 is built from 15 residues. Germline CDR1 reads SGHRS; CDR2 reads YFSETQ. The trim removed 1 base at V and 8 bases at J, leaving 7 bases unmatched. TCRdb fed the 5' RACE reads into MiXCR, producing one record per CDR3 protein. The repertoire has hundreds of thousands of distinct CDR3 sequences, over 15% of them found once; the top ten carry under 25%. The sequence was obtained from a man aged 18-30 years who had mild COVID-19 (a few samples of this study predate the infection). Cell type and time point are not known. Material: PBMCs or a T cell subset sorted from them (not recorded which). V gene TRBV5-1 combines with J gene TRBJ2-1, with 9 nucleotides matching TRBD1. The CDR3 coding sequence is TGCGCCAGCAGCTTGATGGGACAGGGAGTCGATGAGCAGTTCTTA. This sequence encodes CASSLMGQGVDEQFL.